This passage covers 13 T cell receptor beta chains from one sample sequenced in a study of cytomegalovirus exposure and HLA in healthy donors (TCRdb year 2017). Library generation was performed with the immunoSEQ multiplex PCR assay. The multiplex PCR relied on a mix of 60 forward primers for TCR Vbeta segments and 13 reverse primers for TCR Jbeta segments. TCRdb provides this immuneACCESS table in a form limited to in-frame rearrangements. Some clones are lacking; in checked studies, under half of them reflect an unresolved V gene, and why the rest are absent is not known. The sample table records 130,000 or so clones. The top ten clones comprise 1.5% to 2% of the sample. The specimen was PBMCs. These TCRs come from a young man in good health and CMV-seronegative.

The chain recombines TRBV7-2 with TRBJ2-3; 9 positions agree with TRBD2. There are 15 residues in the CDR3. After removal of 3 bases from V and 5 bases from J, the junction contained 6 bases not matched to a gene. From germline, CDR1 is SGHTA and CDR2 FQGNSA. The CDR3 DNA reads TGTGCCAGCAGCTTCCGCCCAGCGGGAGGAGATACGCAGTATTTT. It specifies CASSFRPAGGDTQYF. The whole variable domain, filled in from reference TRBV7-2 and TRBJ2-3, reads GAGVSQSPSNKVTEKGKDVELRCDPISGHTALYWYRQSLGQGLEFLIYFQGNSAPDKSGLPSDRFSAERTGGSVSTLTIQRTQQEDSAVYLCASSFRPAGGDTQYFGPGTRLTVL.

This chain joins TRBV7-2 and TRBJ1-2, with 8 bases that match TRBD1. This CDR3 is 13 amino acids long. The ends lost 4 bases at V and 8 bases at J; junction bases unmatched: 6. In germline, CDR1 is SGHTA, CDR2 FQGNSA. The CDR3 region is CASSSGQGGGYTF. The CDR3, as DNA: TGTGCCAGCAGCTCCGGACAGGGAGGGGGCTACACCTTC. Full variable domain (remainder filled in from reference TRBV7-2 and TRBJ1-2): GAGVSQSPSNKVTEKGKDVELRCDPISGHTALYWYRQSLGQGLEFLIYFQGNSAPDKSGLPSDRFSAERTGGSVSTLTIQRTQQEDSAVYLCASSSGQGGGYTFGSGTRLTVV.

The V call is TRBV7-9, the J call TRBJ1-2; no clear D gene. Germline CDR1 reads SEHNR; CDR2 reads FQNEAQ (reference sequence). The CDR3 totals 13 residues. Trimming shortened V by 8 bases and J by 3 bases, and 13 bases separated the two germline ends. This chain's CDR3 is CASGGVGDYGYTF. The CDR3 DNA reads TGTGCCAGCGGCGGGGTGGGCGACTATGGCTACACCTTC.

The V gene is TRBV6-5, the J gene TRBJ1-6, with a weak D call TRBD1 (5 bases). The CDR3 extends over 14 amino acids. Germline lookup yields CDR1 MNHEY and CDR2 SVGAGI. The V end was cut by 6 bases, the J end by 5 bases, with 11 bases between. CDR3 region: CASRRQGNNSPLHF. The CDR3 DNA is TGTGCCAGCAGAAGGCAGGGTAATAATTCACCCCTCCACTTT.

V and J are TRBV14 and TRBJ2-3; 13 nucleotides match TRBD2. This CDR3 has 15 amino acids. V lost 4 bases to trimming and J lost 4 bases; unmatched junction nucleotides: 2. Germline-derived CDR1 and CDR2 are SGHDN and FVKESK. CDR3 sequence (DNA): TGTGCCAGCAGCCGGACTAGCGGGGGCGCAGATACGCAGTATTTT. Translated, it gives CASSRTSGGADTQYF. Combining the CDR3 with reference TRBV14 and TRBJ2-3 gives the whole variable domain EAGVTQFPSHSVIEKGQTVTLRCDPISGHDNLYWYRRVMGKEIKFLLHFVKESKQDESGMPNNRFLAERTGGTYSTLKVQPAELEDSGVYFCASSRTSGGADTQYFGPGTRLTVL.

The chain employs TRBV25-1 and TRBJ2-1, with D tentatively TRBD1 (5 bases). V lost 4 bases to trimming and J lost 6 bases, with 13 bases between them. The CDR3 has 14 amino acids. CDR1 is MGHDK, CDR2 SYGVNS, per germline. The DNA for the CDR3 is TGTGCCAGCAGTGGAACAGGTTCCCGCAATGAGCAGTTCTTC. Encoded protein: CASSGTGSRNEQFF.

The DNA of the CDR3 is TGTGCCAGCAGCCAAGAGGTTGGGCTAGCGGGAAACTACAATGAGCAGTTCTTC. Its protein is CASSQEVGLAGNYNEQFF. The chain uses TRBV4-2 and TRBJ2-1; the match to TRBD2 covers 9 bases. V lost 0 bases and J lost 3; bases outside the gene matches: 9. Germline CDR1 reads LGHNA; CDR2 reads YNFKEQ. This CDR3 region has 18 residues.

J is TRBJ2-3 and V is TRBV4-1; 11 bases map to TRBD2. This CDR3 has 15 amino acids. The ends lost 5 bases at V and 3 bases at J; junction bases unmatched: 4. The germline CDR1 and CDR2 sequences are MGHRA and YSYEKL. CDR3 sequence: CASSDSGGATDTQYF. The CDR3 bases are TGCGCCAGCAGCGATAGCGGGGGGGCTACAGATACGCAGTATTTT.

Turning to this clone: Other DNA sequences within the sample encode an identical CDR3. V gene TRBV5-1 combines with J gene TRBJ2-3, with a tentative D call TRBD2 (6 bases). With 2 bases removed from V and 1 base from J, the gap between germline ends came to 11 bases. The CDR3 contains 15 residues. Germline V gene lookup returns CDR1 SGHRS and CDR2 YFSETQ. The CDR3 DNA sequence: TGCGCCAGCAGCTTACGGGGGACTGGCACAGATACGCAGTATTTT. Translation: CASSLRGTGTDTQYF.

The DNA of the CDR3 is TGTGCCAGCAGTGCGACAGGGGTGAATGAAAAACTGTTTTTT. Encoded protein: CASSATGVNEKLFF. V and J are TRBV2 and TRBJ1-4; TRBD1 matches at 8 bases. Germline trimming cut 4 bases from V and 5 bases from J; bases unmatched to any gene: 3. Germline V gives CDR1 SNHLY, CDR2 FYNNEI. This CDR3 is built from 14 residues.

The gene calls are TRBV28 and TRBJ1-1; D remains ambiguous. Germline V lookup: CDR1 MDHEN, CDR2 SYDVKM. The CDR3 covers 14 residues. Trimming left V 7 bases short and J 3 bases short, with 15 bases between. The DNA for the CDR3 is TGTGCCAGCATCTCGCTAATGGGAGACACTGAAGCTTTCTTT. This encodes CASISLMGDTEAFF.

The chain has TRBV7-9 and TRBJ2-7, with TRBD2 as a possible D gene (6 bases). The CDR3 loop spans 14 amino acids. The V and J ends lost 6 bases and 5 bases respectively, with 17 bases between them. CDR1 is SEHNR, CDR2 FQNEAQ, per germline (reference sequence). The CDR3 bases are TGTGCCAGCAGTCCCCCGGAGGGGTCCCACGAGCAGTACTTC. It specifies CASSPPEGSHEQYF.

V gene TRBV6-5 combines with J gene TRBJ2-4, with unresolved D. Germline loops: CDR1 MNHEY, CDR2 SVGAGI. V was shortened by 1 base and J by 7 bases, with 11 bases between the two germline ends. The CDR3 has 14 residues. CDR3 sequence (DNA): TGTGCCAGCAGTTACTTAGCCGAACGGAACATTCAGTACTTC. This translates into CASSYLAERNIQYF.